This T cell receptor beta chain was found in a study of blood T cell repertoires in COVID-19. Study as a whole: Acute and convalescent COVID-19 specimens originated in the United States, Italy and Spain. In each case, the material was cDNA or gDNA derived from T cells, B-cell-depleted T cells, or PBMCs.

As originally analysed: The authors estimated nucleated cell counts from reference gene primer amplification. Clones were read by immunoSEQ multiplex PCR, and TCRdb kept only the in-frame ones, dropping some. For V, J and clone size, that table is used; D and trimming come from the DNA. The table lists roughly 150,000 clones, roughly 84% of them singletons, with approximately 10% in the top ten. Germline loops: CDR1 SGHTA, CDR2 FQGNSA. The CDR3 covers 16 residues. V was cut by 4 bases and J by 4 bases, with 16 bases left in between. The TCR was taken from a man between 65 and 85 years old with active or convalescent COVID-19. Material for sequencing was peripheral blood. The chain recombines TRBV7-2 with TRBJ2-2, with a tentative D call TRBD2 (6 bases). CDR3 DNA sequence: TGTGCCAGCAGCTCCCAAGCGCTAGCGAGCACCGGGGAGCTGTTTTTT. Its translation: CASSSQALASTGELFF.